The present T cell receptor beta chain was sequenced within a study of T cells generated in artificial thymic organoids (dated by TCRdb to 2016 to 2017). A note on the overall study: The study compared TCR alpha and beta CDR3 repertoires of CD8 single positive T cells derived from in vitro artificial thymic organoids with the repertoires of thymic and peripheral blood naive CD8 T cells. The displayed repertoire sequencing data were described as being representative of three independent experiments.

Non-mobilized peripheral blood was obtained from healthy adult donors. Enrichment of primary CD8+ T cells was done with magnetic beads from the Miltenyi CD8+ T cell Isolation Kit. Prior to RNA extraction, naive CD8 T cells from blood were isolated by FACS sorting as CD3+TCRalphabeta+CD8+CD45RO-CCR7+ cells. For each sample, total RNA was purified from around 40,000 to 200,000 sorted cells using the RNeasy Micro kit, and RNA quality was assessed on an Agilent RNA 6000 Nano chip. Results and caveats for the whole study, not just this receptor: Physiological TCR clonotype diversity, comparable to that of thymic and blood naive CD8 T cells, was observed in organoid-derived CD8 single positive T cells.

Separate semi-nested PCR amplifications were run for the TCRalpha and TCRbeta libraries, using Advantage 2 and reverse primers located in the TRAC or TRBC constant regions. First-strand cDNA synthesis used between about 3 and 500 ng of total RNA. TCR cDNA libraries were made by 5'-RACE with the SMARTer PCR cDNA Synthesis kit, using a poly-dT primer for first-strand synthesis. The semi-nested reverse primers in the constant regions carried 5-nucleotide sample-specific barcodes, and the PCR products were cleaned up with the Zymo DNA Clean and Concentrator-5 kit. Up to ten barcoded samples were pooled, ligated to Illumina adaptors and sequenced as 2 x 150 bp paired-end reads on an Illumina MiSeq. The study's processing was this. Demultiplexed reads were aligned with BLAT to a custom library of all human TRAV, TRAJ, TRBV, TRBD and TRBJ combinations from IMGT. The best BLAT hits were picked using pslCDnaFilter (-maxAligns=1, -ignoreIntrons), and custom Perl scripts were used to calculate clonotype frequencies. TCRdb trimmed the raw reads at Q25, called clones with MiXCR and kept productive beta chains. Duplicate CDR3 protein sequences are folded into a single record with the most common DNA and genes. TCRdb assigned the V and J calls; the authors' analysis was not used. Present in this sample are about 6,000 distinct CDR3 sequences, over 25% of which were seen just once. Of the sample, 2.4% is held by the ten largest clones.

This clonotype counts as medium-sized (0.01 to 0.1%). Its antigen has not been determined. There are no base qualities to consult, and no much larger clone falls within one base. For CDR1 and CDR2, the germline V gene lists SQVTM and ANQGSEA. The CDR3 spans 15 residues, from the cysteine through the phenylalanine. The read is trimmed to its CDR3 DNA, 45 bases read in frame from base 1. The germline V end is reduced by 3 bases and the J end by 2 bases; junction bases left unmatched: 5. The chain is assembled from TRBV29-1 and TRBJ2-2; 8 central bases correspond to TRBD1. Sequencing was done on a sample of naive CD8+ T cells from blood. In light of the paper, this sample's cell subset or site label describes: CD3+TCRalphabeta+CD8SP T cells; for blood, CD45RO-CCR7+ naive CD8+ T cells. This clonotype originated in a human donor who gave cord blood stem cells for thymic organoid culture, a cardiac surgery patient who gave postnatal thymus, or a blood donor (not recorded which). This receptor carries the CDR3 CSVDIQGVNTGELFF. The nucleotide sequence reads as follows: TGCAGCGTTGATATACAGGGGGTAAACACCGGGGAGCTGTTTTTT.